One T cell receptor (beta chain) is described in this entry. What it binds is not known. These data are taken from a study of blood T cells in healthy people across ages. Notes on the study in general: Whereas aged donors had fewer naive CD4+ cells, long-lived donors had more of them and higher diversity. Strongly correlated with naive T cell percentage was TCR beta diversity. The authors considered diversity estimates from one million T cells to be underestimates. Observed TCR beta diversity per million T cells went down as age went up. This fall followed a roughly linear course with age.

With a J-beta primer mix and a sample-barcoded 5' primer, a second PCR ran about 7 to 12 cycles. In TCRdb, the 5' RACE reads were re-called with MiXCR into one record per CDR3 protein. The top ten hold roughly 8% of the sample, which has some 1.5 million distinct CDR3 sequences, roughly 28% seen once. The specimen was blood. The TCR sequence derives from a woman aged 25 to 39 in good health.

CDR3 region: CSVGTETYGYTF. The CDR3 nucleotides are TGCAGCGTTGGTACAGAGACCTATGGCTACACCTTC. This chain connects TRBV29-1 to TRBJ1-2, with unresolved D. The CDR3 contains 12 residues. Germline V lookup: CDR1 SQVTM, CDR2 ANQGSEA. V lost 4 bases to trimming and J lost 4 bases, with 10 bases between them. Full variable domain (missing parts from reference TRBV29-1 and TRBJ1-2): SAVISQKPSRDICQRGTSLTIQCQVDSQVTMMFWYRQQPGQSLTLIATANQGSEATYESGFVIDKFPISRPNLTFSTLTVSNMSPEDSSIYLCSVGTETYGYTFGSGTRLTVV.